This is a list of T cell receptor beta chains from one sample in a study of Graves' ophthalmopathy and Graves' hyperthyroidism. TCRdb re-called the multiplex PCR reads through MiXCR, storing one row per CDR3 protein. The repertoire holds 650,000 to 900,000 distinct CDR3 sequences, around 40% seen once, with 44% in the top ten. The source material was peripheral blood. These receptor sequences come from an adult man with Graves' ophthalmopathy. CDR3s include the opening cysteine and the closing phenylalanine or tryptophan. Each record gives: J gene, V gene, D gene, clone size, CDR3 DNA, CDR3 protein. D genes are given only for firm matches. Some rows have no size entry. The others give once, few or many, or a class for an expanded clone.

TRBJ1-2 TRBV7-9 NA NA TGTGCCAGCAGCCAAGGAGGACGGACCGGTGGCTACACCTTC CASSQGGRTGGYTF
TRBJ2-5 TRBV7-6 NA many TGTGCCAGCAGCTCCATGACGGTGGAGACCCAGTACTTC CASSSMTVETQYF
TRBJ2-2 TRBV10-3 NA NA TGTGCCATCAGGGGAAGGGACAACACCGGGGAGCTGTTTTTT CAIRGRDNTGELFF
TRBJ1-6 TRBV7-8 TRBD1 many TGTGCCAGCAGCTTAGTAGGGGACAGGGTCTATAATTCACCCCTCCACTTT CASSLVGDRVYNSPLHF
TRBJ1-5 TRBV24-1 TRBD1 many TGTGCCACCAGTGATGGACAGGGGACTTATAGCAATCAGCCCCAGCATTTT CATSDGQGTYSNQPQHF
TRBJ2-5 TRBV7-9 TRBD1 many TGTGCCAGCAGCCACAGGACAGGGGCAGAGACCCAGTACTTC CASSHRTGAETQYF
TRBJ1-2 TRBV7-9 NA NA TGTGCCAGCAGCTTGGCCCGCGACGGAGGCCACTATGGCTACACCTTC CASSLARDGGHYGYTF
TRBJ1-2 TRBV6-4 NA many TGTGCCAGCAGCCCCGGGGGGGAGAACTATGGCTACACCTTC CASSPGGENYGYTF
TRBJ2-1 TRBV24-1 NA NA TGTGCCACCAGTGTACAATACAATGAGCAGTTCTTC CATSVQYNEQFF
TRBJ1-2 TRBV10-3 TRBD1 once TGTGCCATCAGTGTAGGGACAGGGTACGGCTACACCTTC CAISVGTGYGYTF
TRBJ2-1 TRBV29-1 NA NA TGCAGCTTGGCCGGGCTAAATGAGCAGTTCTTC CSLAGLNEQFF
TRBJ2-7 TRBV20-1 TRBD1 few TGCAGTGCTCCCGTGGGGGGACAGGGTAGCTACGAGCAGTACTTC CSAPVGGQGSYEQYF
TRBJ1-1 TRBV9 NA many TGTGCCAGCAGCCCAAGGGGGGTGAACACTGAAGCTTTCTTT CASSPRGVNTEAFF
TRBJ2-7 TRBV29-1 TRBD2 NA TGCAGCGACCGACTAGCGGGAGTCCACGAGCAGTACTTC CSDRLAGVHEQYF
TRBJ2-7 TRBV2 TRBD1 NA TGTGCCAGCAGCCCAGCCGGTGGGACAGGGGGCTCTGGACCGTACTTC CASSPAGGTGGSGPYF
TRBJ2-5 TRBV10-3 NA few TGTGCCAGCAGTGATCCGGGGGCGAAGACCCAGTACTTC CASSDPGAKTQYF
TRBJ1-1 TRBV2 NA many TGTGCCAGCAGTGAAGCCAGGAATGGGGTAGACACTGAAGCTTTCTTT CASSEARNGVDTEAFF
TRBJ1-2 TRBV7-2 NA few TGTGCCAGCAGCCCTAGGGGCGTCCAAGGGAAAGGCTACACCTTC CASSPRGVQGKGYTF
TRBJ2-7 TRBV9 TRBD2 NA TGTGCCAGCAGCGGCACAGCGGGGGCAACCTACGAGCAGTACTTC CASSGTAGATYEQYF
TRBJ1-4 TRBV7-6 NA NA TGTGCCAGCAGACCCCCGGGACGGAATAATGAAAAACTGTTTTTT CASRPPGRNNEKLFF
TRBJ2-5 TRBV2 NA many TGTGCCAGCACGAGGGAGCAAGAGACCCAGTACTTC CASTREQETQYF
TRBJ2-3 TRBV29-1 NA NA TGCAGCGTTGAACACAGAAGCACAGATACGCAGTATTTT CSVEHRSTDTQYF
TRBJ1-2 TRBV7-9 NA many TGTGCCAGCAACCCCGGGACGGACTATGGCTACACCTTC CASNPGTDYGYTF
TRBJ1-6 TRBV25-1 NA NA TGTGCCAGCCAAAGAACCTCAGGGGTAACCAACTCACCCCTCCACTTT CASQRTSGVTNSPLHF
TRBJ1-2 TRBV20-1 NA many TGCAGTGCTAGTGGGGACAACGGGGTCGCCTTCTATGGCTACACCTTC CSASGDNGVAFYGYTF
TRBJ1-1 TRBV7-4 NA NA TGTGCCAGCAGCCGGACGGCAGAGGGAGCTGAAGCTTTCTTT CASSRTAEGAEAFF
TRBJ2-7 TRBV2 NA NA TGTGCCAGCAGTCTCCTCAGGACGGCGTCCTACGAGCAGTACTTC CASSLLRTASYEQYF
TRBJ2-2 TRBV7-8 NA NA TGTGCCAGCAGCCCCCCCCTACAAAACACCGGGGAGCTGTTTTTT CASSPPLQNTGELFF
TRBJ1-5 TRBV7-8 TRBD1 many TGTGCCAGCAGCCGCGCAGGGAGGGACAGGGACCCCCAGCATTTT CASSRAGRDRDPQHF
TRBJ1-5 TRBV24-1 TRBD1 few TGTGCCACCAGTGACCCGCCGGACAGGGCAAGCAATCAGCCCCAGCATTTT CATSDPPDRASNQPQHF
TRBJ1-1 TRBV24-1 NA once TGTGCCAGCCGCTTGGGACCGGGCACTGAAGCTTTCTTT CASRLGPGTEAFF
TRBJ2-5 TRBV25-1 NA NA TGTGCCAGCAGGCGGACGGATCAAGAGACCCAGTACTTC CASRRTDQETQYF
TRBJ2-6 TRBV29-1 TRBD1 once TGCAGCGTTGCGGGACAGGGGGCGACTGGGGCCAACGTCCTGACTTTC CSVAGQGATGANVLTF
TRBJ1-4 TRBV29-1 NA NA TGCAGCGTTGAAAGGGCTAGGGAAAAACTGTTTTTT CSVERAREKLFF
TRBJ2-7 TRBV14 NA many TGTGCCAGCAGCCAAGCGGGACAATTCTACGAGCAGTACTTC CASSQAGQFYEQYF
TRBJ1-1 TRBV15 NA many TGTGCCACCAGCATCACAGGGTTAACTGAAGCTTTCTTT CATSITGLTEAFF
TRBJ2-7 TRBV19 NA many TGTGCCAGTAGTGAAAACAACTACGAGCAGTACTTC CASSENNYEQYF
TRBJ2-7 TRBV7-9 NA NA TGTGCCAGCAGCTCGGGGGCAGAATGGTTGTACGAGCAGTACTTC CASSSGAEWLYEQYF
TRBJ2-7 TRBV10-3 TRBD2 many TGTGCCATCAGTGGAGCCAGCGGGAGGCCTTACGAGCAGTACTTC CAISGASGRPYEQYF
TRBJ2-5 TRBV5-6 NA few TGTGCCAGCAGCTTGGTACAGCCCCAAGAGACCCAGTACTTC CASSLVQPQETQYF
TRBJ2-3 TRBV7-9 TRBD2 NA TGTGCCAGCAGCTTACGGCTAGCGGGGAGCACAGATACGCAGTATTTT CASSLRLAGSTDTQYF
TRBJ1-2 TRBV29-1 NA NA TGCAGCGGGAAGGGGGGTAACGACCGGCCCTATGGCTACACCTTC CSGKGGNDRPYGYTF